This T cell receptor (beta chain) was sequenced for a study of T-cell memory formation after mild COVID-19. TCRdb re-analysed the 5' RACE reads in MiXCR, keeping a single row per CDR3 protein. Among 300,000 to 350,000 distinct CDR3 sequences listed, more than 13% were seen once. The CDR3 is made up of 18 amino acids. From germline, CDR1 is MDHEN and CDR2 SYDVKM. The germline V and J ends were trimmed by 3 bases and 2 bases, with 20 bases remaining between them. This receptor was taken from a man aged 18 to 29 who had mild COVID-19 (a few samples of this study predate the infection). Cell type and time point are not known. Sequenced sample: PBMCs or a T cell subset sorted from them (not recorded which). This rearrangement joins TRBV28 to TRBJ1-5; D is ambiguous. The CDR3 loop reads CASSLERLSRWGNQPQHF. CDR3 DNA: TGTGCCAGCAGTTTGGAGAGGTTAAGTCGGTGGGGCAATCAGCCCCAGCATTTT.